The clone carrying this T cell receptor beta chain was seen at least ten times. V lost 1 base, J lost 2 bases, and 12 bases lay in between. In germline, CDR1 is SGHVS, CDR2 FQNEAQ. The CDR3 loop spans 15 amino acids. This entry belongs to a study of T-cell reconstitution after alpha-beta-depleted transplantation in children. Unique molecular identifiers were incorporated into the prepared TCRbeta library. TCRdb fed the PCR reads into MiXCR, producing one record per CDR3 protein. The data contain nearly 550,000 distinct CDR3 sequences, 18% of them singletons. The sequence was collected from a human donor who donated a stem cell graft to a child with acute lymphoblastic leukemia. J is TRBJ2-7 and V is TRBV7-8; no clear D gene. The sample here was PBMCs from the stem cell graft donor, taken from the stem cell graft. The CDR3 coding sequence is TGTGCCAGCAGCTTAGTGGTTGGCGTGACCTACGAGCAGTACTTC. It specifies CASSLVVGVTYEQYF.